These 18 T cell receptor beta chains came from one sample sequenced in a study of post-analysis software for immune sequencing data. Sequencing libraries made from TCR beta cDNA carried unique molecular identifiers. TCRdb called the PCR reads again in MiXCR, with one record for every CDR3 protein. The table has almost 700,000 distinct CDR3 sequences, 55% to 70% seen once. Study outcomes and limitations: Four to six TRBV segments appeared more often in patients than in controls, and TRBV5-6, TRBV5-1 and TRBV20-1 were among these.

These receptors have no identified antigens. The sample consisted of blood. The receptor source for this set is a girl aged 2-10 years with multiple sclerosis.

The chain carries TRBV5-1 and TRBJ2-7; D is possibly TRBD2 (6 bases). V lost 4 bases and J 1 base, leaving 15 bases between the germline ends. Looked up from germline, CDR1 is SGHRS and CDR2 is YFSETQ. This CDR3 is 15 amino acids long. CDR3 amino acids: CASSDGSRGSYEQYF. The DNA of the CDR3 is TGCGCCAGCAGCGATGGCTCCCGGGGGTCCTACGAGCAGTACTTC.

The chain links TRBV3-1 to TRBJ2-5; D could derive from TRBD1 or TRBD2 (5 bases each). The germline gives CDR1 LGHDT, CDR2 YNNKEL (reference sequence). V gave up 8 bases and J gave up 11 bases, with 24 bases separating them. The CDR3 consists of 14 residues. CDR3 DNA: TGTGCCAGCCAGACCGGGACCTTGAGAAATGAGCAGTACTTC. The encoded protein is CASQTGTLRNEQYF.

The CDR3 DNA reads as TGTGCCAGCAGCCACATCCAGAGGCCGACCGGGGAGCTGTTTTTT. Its protein is CASSHIQRPTGELFF. The chain links TRBV3-1 to TRBJ2-2, with no clear D. This CDR3 has 15 residues. The V and J ends lost 3 bases and 5 bases respectively, with 13 bases between them. The germline gives CDR1 LGHDT, CDR2 YNNKEL (reference sequence).

The chain joins TRBV20-1 to TRBJ2-3; a weak D match, TRBD2 (7 bases). The CDR3 covers 17 residues. V was trimmed by 0 bases and J by 4 bases, leaving 20 bases between them. Per germline, CDR1 DFQATT and CDR2 SNEGSKA (reference sequence). As DNA, the CDR3 is TGCAGTGCTAGAGATCGGGGCAGGGGAGGGGTTGCAGATACGCAGTATTTT. The encoded protein is CSARDRGRGGVADTQYF.

This chain connects TRBV20-1 to TRBJ2-4; 7 nucleotides align to TRBD2. The CDR3 extends over 13 amino acids. Per the germline V gene, CDR1 is DFQATT and CDR2 is SNEGSKA (reference sequence). With 6 bases clipped from V and 7 bases from J, the junction kept 9 bases outside the gene matches. The CDR3, as DNA: TGCAGTGCCCCGAGACTAGCCGGGAACATTCAGTACTTC. Translation: CSAPRLAGNIQYF.

This rearrangement joins TRBV29-1 to TRBJ1-2, with D hard to call. This CDR3 is built from 14 residues. CDR1 and CDR2 (germline): SQVTM, ANQGSEA. Trimming took off 1 base at V and 1 base at J, with 10 bases between the two ends. CDR3 amino acids: CSVEADTLNYGYTF. The CDR3 DNA reads as TGCAGCGTTGAAGCCGACACCCTTAACTATGGCTACACCTTC.

This clonotype was seen more than once but under ten times. The CDR3, as DNA: TGCAGTGCCCTACAGGGGAGTGGGAACACTGAAGCTTTCTTT. It yields the protein CSALQGSGNTEAFF. This chain links TRBV20-1 with TRBJ1-1; 7 bases are a match to TRBD1. Germline CDR1 is DFQATT and CDR2 is SNEGSKA (reference sequence). V gave up 6 bases and J gave up 1 base; unmatched junction bases: 8. The CDR3 is 14 amino acids.

As DNA, the CDR3 is TGCAGTGCTAGTGTGGACAGGTTATTAGAGACCCAGTACTTC. This gives the protein CSASVDRLLETQYF. The chain couples TRBV20-1 to TRBJ2-5; 7 positions agree with TRBD1. This CDR3 contains 14 residues. The junction had 8 bases not matched to a gene; V was cut back by 3 bases and J by 4 bases. Per germline, CDR1 DFQATT and CDR2 SNEGSKA (reference sequence).

The chain joins TRBV12-3 or TRBV12-4 to TRBJ1-1, with D maybe TRBD1 (5 bases). Trimming pared 6 bases from V and 4 bases from J, leaving 12 bases between. This CDR3 spans 13 amino acids. The CDR3 sequence is CASRWGSGTEAFF. Written as DNA, the CDR3 is TGTGCCAGCAGATGGGGCAGCGGCACTGAAGCTTTCTTT.

The table lists this clonotype with a few counts. The chain employs TRBV7-8 and TRBJ2-7, with a possible D match to TRBD1 (6 bases). The CDR3 contains 14 residues. V was pared by 1 base and J by 9 bases, with 16 bases between. The germline V gene has CDR1 SGHVS and CDR2 FQNEAQ. DNA for the CDR3: TGTGCCAGCAGCTTAGTCGGACAGCCTCCCGCGCAGTACTTC. Its protein is CASSLVGQPPAQYF.

The chain has TRBV10-3 and TRBJ1-2, with a possible D match to TRBD1 (5 bases). The germline V and J ends were trimmed by 7 bases and 8 bases, with 20 bases remaining between them. The CDR3 has 14 residues. The germline CDR1 and CDR2 sequences are ENHRY and SYGVKD. The CDR3 sequence: CAIKQTGTNNGYTF. The CDR3 coding sequence is TGTGCCATCAAGCAAACAGGCACAAACAACGGCTACACCTTC.

This clonotype was picked up a small number of times. The chain recombines TRBV20-1 with TRBJ2-1; D uncertain. The CDR3 runs to 15 residues. Looked up from germline, CDR1 is DFQATT and CDR2 is SNEGSKA (reference sequence). Trimming stripped 4 bases from V and 4 bases from J, with 17 bases between. This CDR3 is CSAMTSEMGYNEQFF. CDR3 bases: TGCAGTGCTATGACGTCGGAAATGGGGTACAATGAGCAGTTCTTC.

Points on this clonotype: The junction and the germline gene differ at one end; a read error may be behind it. V is TRBV29-1 and J is TRBJ2-1; D gene unclear. CDR3 length: 14 amino acids. Germline V gene sequence: CDR1 SQVTM, CDR2 ANQGSEA. The CDR3 bases are TGCAGCGCCCGTCCACAGAACTCCCACAATGAGCAGTTCTTC. Translating it yields CSARPQNSHNEQFF.

The chain combines TRBV15 with TRBJ2-1; 12 bases match TRBD1. Germline-derived CDR1 and CDR2 are LNHNV and YYDKDF (reference sequence). After removal of 5 bases from V and 8 bases from J, the junction contained 10 bases not matched to a gene. This CDR3 spans 16 amino acids. The CDR3, as DNA: TGTGCCACCAGCGCCTCCGGGACAGGGGGCTTGTATGAGCAGTTCTTC. It encodes CATSASGTGGLYEQFF. Filled out from reference TRBV15 and TRBJ2-1, the complete variable domain reads DAMVIQNPRYQVTQFGKPVTLSCSQTLNHNVMYWYQQKSSQAPKLLFHYYDKDFNNEADTPDNFQSRRPNTSFCFLDIRSPGLGDTAMYLCATSASGTGGLYEQFFGPGTRLTVL.

The chain employs TRBV7-8 and TRBJ2-1; D is possibly TRBD1 (5 bases). The CDR3 consists of 14 residues. Germline loops: CDR1 SGHVS, CDR2 FQNEAQ. Trimming removed 0 bases at V and 6 bases at J, with 9 bases between. The CDR3 nucleotides are TGTGCCAGCAGCTTAGCGGGGCTCACCAATGAGCAGTTCTTC. It translates to CASSLAGLTNEQFF. Full variable domain (outside the CDR3, taken from reference TRBV7-8 and TRBJ2-1): GAGVSQSPRYKVAKRGQDVALRCDPISGHVSLFWYQQALGQGPEFLTYFQNEAQLDKSGLPSDRFFAERPEGSVSTLKIQRTQQEDSAVYLCASSLAGLTNEQFFGPGTRLTVL.

The table lists this clonotype with a count of one. This chain uses TRBV28 with TRBJ1-1; D possibly corresponds to TRBD1 (5 bases). Trimming shortened V by 7 bases and J by 0 bases, and 12 bases separated the two germline ends. Germline loops: CDR1 MDHEN, CDR2 SYDVKM. The CDR3 is 14 residues long. The CDR3 coding sequence is TGTGCCAGCAACCAGGGAGGTGTGAACACTGAAGCTTTCTTT. Protein sequence: CASNQGGVNTEAFF.

The gene calls are TRBV6-5 and TRBJ2-3; D gene uncertain. The CDR3 is made up of 14 amino acids. Trimming pared 0 bases from V and 0 bases from J, leaving 4 bases between. CDR1 is MNHEY, CDR2 SVGAGI, per germline. As DNA, the CDR3 is TGTGCCAGCAGTTACTCGTTCAGCACAGATACGCAGTATTTT. Its protein product is CASSYSFSTDTQYF.

This rearrangement joins TRBV12-3 or TRBV12-4 to TRBJ1-4, with D tentatively TRBD1 (5 bases). Trimming removed 1 base from V and 7 bases from J, with 16 bases in between. The CDR3 runs to 16 residues. Here the CDR3 DNA reads TGTGCCAGCAGTTTAGTGGGGGTCAGGGCTCCTGAAAAACTGTTTTTT. This codes for CASSLVGVRAPEKLFF.